A selection of T cell receptor beta chains follows, all from one sample in a study of OX40 agonist ivuxolimab in advanced cancers. The method was immunoSEQ multiplex PCR; TCRdb's version includes in-frame clones alone and lacks a portion of them. The data contain 80,000 to 100,000 clones, 90% to 95% of them singletons. The specimen was CD4+ or CD8+ T cells sorted from blood, collected in a trial of the OX40 agonist ivuxolimab. These receptors all come from an adult with an advanced solid tumor such as melanoma, head and neck, liver or kidney cancer. Each CDR3 is given with its conserved first and last residue. A D gene is named only where the DNA matches it firmly. The size field is filled for only some rows; it gives once, few, many or a size class.

J | D | V | size | DNA | CDR3
TRBJ2-7 | TRBD1 | TRBV7-9 | - | TGTGCCAGCAGCTTAGAAAACAGGGGCGAGCAGTACTTC | CASSLENRGEQYF
TRBJ2-3 | - | TRBV6-1 | - | TGTGCCAGCAGTGAATACGGAAGAAACACAGATACGCAGTATTTT | CASSEYGRNTDTQYF
TRBJ2-3 | - | TRBV5-6 | - | TGTGCCAGCAGCTCCCGGAAGACAGATACGCAGTATTTT | CASSSRKTDTQYF
TRBJ2-3 | - | TRBV4-3 | - | TGCGCCAGCAGCCAAGAACGGAGGGGCCGCACAGATACGCAGTATTTT | CASSQERRGRTDTQYF
TRBJ2-7 | TRBD1 | TRBV27 | - | TGTGCCAGCAGTTCCAGGGGGCACGAGCAGTACTTC | CASSSRGHEQYF
TRBJ1-1 | TRBD1 | TRBV29-1 | once | TGCAGCGTTGAAAAGGGGGCTGACACTGAAGCTTTCTTT | CSVEKGADTEAFF
TRBJ2-5 | - | TRBV5-1 | - | TGCGCCAGCAGCTTGTCTCCCGGGACCCAAGAGACCCAGTACTTC | CASSLSPGTQETQYF
TRBJ2-5 | - | TRBV15 | - | TGTGCCACCAGCAGAGTACAGGGGGGGGAGACCCAGTACTTC | CATSRVQGGETQYF
TRBJ2-7 | - | TRBV14 | few | TGTGCCAGCAGCCAAGTTGCCCGCTCCTACGAGCAGTACTTC | CASSQVARSYEQYF
TRBJ2-1 | - | TRBV27 | - | TGTGCCACCCAGCTGGGGAAGAATGAGCAGTTCTTC | CATQLGKNEQFF
TRBJ2-6 | - | TRBV30 | - | TGTGCCTGCAGGGCCTCTGGGGCCAACGTCCTGACTTTC | CACRASGANVLTF
TRBJ2-1 | - | TRBV7-9 | once | TGTGCCAGCAGCTTAGGGGGTGGCTCCTACAATGAGCAGTTCTTC | CASSLGGGSYNEQFF
TRBJ2-2 | TRBD1 | TRBV29-1 | - | TGCAGCGTTATCTCAGGGGGCCGGGACACCGGGGAGCTGTTTTTT | CSVISGGRDTGELFF
TRBJ1-4 | - | TRBV4-1 | - | TGCGCCAGCAGCCAAGACTTCACGGAGAATGAAAAACTGTTTTTT | CASSQDFTENEKLFF
TRBJ2-7 | - | TRBV5-1 | - | TGCGCCAGCAGCTTGGGCAAGTCCTACGAGCAGTACTTC | CASSLGKSYEQYF
TRBJ1-2 | - | TRBV4-3 | - | TGCGCCAGCAGCCAAATTATACGGGACTATGGCTACACCTTC | CASSQIIRDYGYTF
TRBJ2-7 | TRBD1 | TRBV10-2 | - | TGCGCCAGCAGTTACCCAGGGGGTTCCTACGAGCAGTACTTC | CASSYPGGSYEQYF
TRBJ1-1 | - | TRBV27 | - | TGTGCCAGCAGTTTATCATCAGGGGTGCACACTGAAGCTTTCTTT | CASSLSSGVHTEAFF
TRBJ2-6 | - | TRBV7-6 | - | TGTGCCAGCAGCTTAGAAGCCTCTGGGGCCAACGTCCTGACTTTC | CASSLEASGANVLTF
TRBJ2-2 | TRBD1 | TRBV4-3 | - | TGCGCCAGCAGCCAAGATCGACAGGGGGCCGGGGAGCTGTTTTTT | CASSQDRQGAGELFF
TRBJ2-7 | - | TRBV13 | - | TGTGCCAGCAGCTTAGGCAACTACGAGCAGTACTTC | CASSLGNYEQYF
TRBJ2-2 | TRBD2 | TRBV7-9 | - | TGTGCAACACGGGAGGAGACCGGGGAGCTGTTTTTT | CATREETGELFF
TRBJ2-7 | - | TRBV27 | - | TGTGCCAGCAGTTCCTACTACAGATCCGAGTCCTACGAGCAGTACTTC | CASSSYYRSESYEQYF
TRBJ1-1 | TRBD1 | TRBV10-3 | - | TGTGCCATCAGTCTGACAGGGGAGGTGGGCACTGAAGCTTTCTTT | CAISLTGEVGTEAFF
TRBJ2-7 | TRBD1 | TRBV4-3 | - | TGCGCCAGCAGCCAAGCTTCACAGGGGGCCTACGAGCAGTACTTC | CASSQASQGAYEQYF
TRBJ2-1 | TRBD1 | TRBV27 | few | TGTGCCAGCAGTTTATTGGGACAGGCCCAAGAGCAGTTCTTC | CASSLLGQAQEQFF
TRBJ1-3 | - | TRBV5-6 | - | TGTGCCAGCAGCCCGGACGGGGCAAACACCATATATTTT | CASSPDGANTIYF
TRBJ2-1 | TRBD1 | TRBV4-1 | - | TGCGCCAGCAGCCTTGAGGGACAGGGTTTCAATGAGCAGTTCTTC | CASSLEGQGFNEQFF
TRBJ2-3 | TRBD2 | TRBV4-1 | - | TGCGCCAGCAGCCAAGAGGCTTTGGCTAGCGGGGGGGCCCCAGATACGCAGTATTTT | CASSQEALASGGAPDTQYF
TRBJ1-5 | - | TRBV27 | - | TGTGCCAGCGCTCCCGAGGGTAGGGGCAATCAGCCCCAGCATTTT | CASAPEGRGNQPQHF
TRBJ1-1 | TRBD1 | TRBV13 | - | TGTGCCAGCGACAGGGGGAGCACTGAAGCTTTCTTT | CASDRGSTEAFF
TRBJ1-4 | TRBD1 | TRBV4-3 | - | TGCGCCAGCAGCCAAGTGGTCCCCAGGGGGGGAAATGAAAAACTGTTTTTT | CASSQVVPRGGNEKLFF
TRBJ2-7 | TRBD1 | TRBV5-1 | - | TGCGCCAGCAGCGCCGGGACAGGATCCTACGAGCAGTACTTC | CASSAGTGSYEQYF
TRBJ2-5 | - | TRBV27 | - | TGTGCCAGCAGTTTCGTTTGGGCCGCCCAAGAGACCCAGTACTTC | CASSFVWAAQETQYF
TRBJ2-1 | - | TRBV6-4 | - | TGTGCCAGCAGTGAAGGGGGTAGCGGCAGATTCTTATACAATGAGCAGTTCTTC | CASSEGGSGRFLYNEQFF
TRBJ1-1 | - | TRBV6-6 | - | TGTGCCAGCAGTTACTCACGGGGTATGGCTGAAGCTTTCTTT | CASSYSRGMAEAFF
TRBJ1-2 | - | TRBV4-1 | - | TGCGCCAGCAGCCAAGTTACGGGGGCAAGTGGCTACACCTTC | CASSQVTGASGYTF
TRBJ1-1 | - | TRBV5-6 | - | TGTGCCAGCAGCCCATTGACAGGTGGGGCTTTCTTT | CASSPLTGGAFF
TRBJ1-1 | - | TRBV2 | once | TGTGCCAGCAGTGGAGGGGGGTGGGCGAACACTGAAGCTTTCTTT | CASSGGGWANTEAFF
TRBJ1-2 | TRBD1 | TRBV6-5 | few | TGTGCCAGCAGTTTGGCTGGGGGGACAGACAACTATGGCTACACCTTC | CASSLAGGTDNYGYTF
TRBJ1-5 | - | TRBV15 | once | TGTGCCACCAGCAGAGTGAGGGCGCAGCCCCAGCATTTT | CATSRVRAQPQHF
TRBJ2-5 | TRBD1 | TRBV27 | - | TGTGCCAGCAGTTTCCGGGACAGTCAAGAGACCCAGTACTTC | CASSFRDSQETQYF
TRBJ2-7 | - | TRBV19 | - | TGTGCCAGTGGGTATAGCAACGGCGAAGGCTACGAGCAGTACTTC | CASGYSNGEGYEQYF
TRBJ1-2 | TRBD1 | TRBV5-1 | - | TGCGCCAGCAGCTTAATCGGGACAGGGAACGAACCCTATGGCTACACCTTC | CASSLIGTGNEPYGYTF
TRBJ2-7 | - | TRBV10-1 | - | TGCGCCAGCAGTGCGGACATCTCCTACGAGCAGTACTTC | CASSADISYEQYF
TRBJ2-1 | TRBD2 | TRBV6-5 | - | TGTGCCAGCAGTTCACGGACTAGCGGGAGGCCCGGTGAGCAGTTCTTC | CASSSRTSGRPGEQFF
TRBJ1-4 | - | TRBV7-9 | - | TGTGCCAGCAGCTTGACTGCAACTAATGAAAAACTGTTTTTT | CASSLTATNEKLFF
TRBJ2-7 | - | TRBV7-9 | - | TGTGCCAGCACCTCCGACAGCTCCTACGAGCAGTACTTC | CASTSDSSYEQYF
TRBJ2-5 | - | TRBV9 | - | TGTGCCAGCAGCGGAAGCGGTTTCCAAGAGACCCAGTACTTC | CASSGSGFQETQYF
TRBJ2-1 | - | TRBV7-2 | - | TGTGCCAGCAGCACTAGTCTAAGAAATGAGCAGTTCTTC | CASSTSLRNEQFF
TRBJ2-7 | - | TRBV4-3 | - | TGCGCCAGCAGCCAAGTGCCCGGGTACGAGCAGTACTTC | CASSQVPGYEQYF
TRBJ2-7 | - | TRBV7-9 | - | TGTGCCAGCAGCACCGGGGAAAAGCCCTACGAGCAGTACTTC | CASSTGEKPYEQYF